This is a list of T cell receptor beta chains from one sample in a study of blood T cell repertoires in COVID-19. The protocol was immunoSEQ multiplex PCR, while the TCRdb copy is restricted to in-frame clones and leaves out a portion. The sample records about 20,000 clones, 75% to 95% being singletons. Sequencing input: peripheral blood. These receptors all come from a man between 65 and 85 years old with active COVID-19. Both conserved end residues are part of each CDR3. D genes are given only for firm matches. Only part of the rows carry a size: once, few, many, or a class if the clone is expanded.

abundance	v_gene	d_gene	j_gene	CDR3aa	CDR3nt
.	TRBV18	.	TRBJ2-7	CASSPHGGAYEQYF	TGTGCCAGCTCACCACACGGGGGTGCCTACGAGCAGTACTTC
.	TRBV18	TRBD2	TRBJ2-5	CASSPTSGGAYQETQYF	TGTGCCAGCTCACCAACTAGCGGGGGGGCCTACCAAGAGACCCAGTACTTC
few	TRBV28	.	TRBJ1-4	CASSSPRVPEKLFF	TGTGCCAGCAGTTCCCCCAGGGTACCCGAAAAACTGTTTTTT
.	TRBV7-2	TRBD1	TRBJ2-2	CASSLMTGAGTGELFF	TGTGCCAGCAGCTTGATGACAGGGGCAGGGACCGGGGAGCTGTTTTTT
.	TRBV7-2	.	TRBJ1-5	CASSLTRGNQPQHF	TGTGCCAGCAGCTTAACCCGGGGCAATCAGCCCCAGCATTTT
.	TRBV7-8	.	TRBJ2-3	CASSRSSLDTQYF	TGTGCCAGCAGCCGTTCGTCCCTAGATACGCAGTATTTT
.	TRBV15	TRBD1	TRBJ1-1	CATSREQGYGMNTEAFF	TGTGCCACCAGCAGAGAACAGGGGTATGGGATGAACACTGAAGCTTTCTTT
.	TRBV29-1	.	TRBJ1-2	CSAGALWGYTF	TGCAGCGCGGGAGCTTTGTGGGGCTACACCTTC
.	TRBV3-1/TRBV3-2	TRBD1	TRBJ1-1	CASSRLDRDTEAFF	TGTGCCAGCAGCCGTCTGGACAGGGACACTGAAGCTTTCTTT
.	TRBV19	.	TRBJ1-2	CASSIRQDYGYTF	TGTGCCAGTAGTATCCGACAGGACTATGGCTACACCTTC
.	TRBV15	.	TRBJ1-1	CATSSDRVRGGTEAFF	TGTGCCACCAGCAGTGACCGGGTGAGGGGGGGCACTGAAGCTTTCTTT
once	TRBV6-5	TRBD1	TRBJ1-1	CASSNSGTGYAEAFF	TGTGCCAGCAGTAATTCCGGGACAGGGTACGCTGAAGCTTTCTTT
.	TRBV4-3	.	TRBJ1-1	CASSQDSAGNTEAFF	TGCGCCAGCAGCCAAGATTCGGCAGGGAACACTGAAGCTTTCTTT